This T cell receptor (beta chain) was retrieved from a study of T cell clusters in autoimmune cytopenias. Germline V CDR1 and CDR2: SGHAT, FQNNGV. This CDR3 has 14 residues. Study conclusions and caveats: Physiological T cell clusters of healthy donors were apparently absent in primary autoimmune cytopenia patients.

One tube held mixed TRB-A and TRB-B primer pools for touch-down PCR. Reprocessing the multiplex PCR reads, TCRdb reports a single entry for every CDR3 protein and omits DNA. Its table lists roughly 11,000 distinct CDR3 sequences. TRB was amplified from 250 ng of peripheral blood genomic DNA per sample. Of note for this clonotype: Its antigen remains unidentified.

The sample was also reused in another study, on T cell repertoires in aging, cancer and after chemotherapy. This second study says: Healthy donor repertoires were recorded over several months to years and showed clear clonal overlap. Approximately 9.6 million TCR reads were in the whole dataset.

The chain is built from TRBV11-2 and TRBJ2-3; TCRdb indicates TRBD2, and absent DNA this call remains unverified. The sequence was obtained from a human donor in good health. The specimen sequenced was peripheral blood. CDR3 residues: CASSLERTSGEQYF.